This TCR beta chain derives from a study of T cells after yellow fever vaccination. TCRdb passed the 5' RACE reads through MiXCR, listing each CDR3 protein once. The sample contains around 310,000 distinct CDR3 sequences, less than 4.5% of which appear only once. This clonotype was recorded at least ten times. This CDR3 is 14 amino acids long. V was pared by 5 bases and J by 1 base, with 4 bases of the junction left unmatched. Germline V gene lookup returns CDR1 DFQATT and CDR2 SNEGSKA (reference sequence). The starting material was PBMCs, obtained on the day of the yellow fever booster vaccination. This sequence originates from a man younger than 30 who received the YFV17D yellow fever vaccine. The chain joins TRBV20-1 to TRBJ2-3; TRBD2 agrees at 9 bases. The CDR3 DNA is TGCAGTGCTGAGCGGGGGGATCGCACAGATACGCAGTATTTT. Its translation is CSAERGDRTDTQYF.